This passage covers 10 T cell receptor beta chains from one sample sequenced in a study of T cells after yellow fever vaccination. MiXCR, run by TCRdb on the 5' RACE reads, gives a single entry per CDR3 protein. This sample has hundreds of thousands of distinct CDR3 sequences, with 9% to 15% found just once. Material: PBMCs, obtained on the day of the yellow fever booster vaccination. The receptors stem from a man younger than 40 who received the YFV17D yellow fever vaccine.

The V call is TRBV27, the J call TRBJ2-7; D not certain. The CDR3 sequence is 13 residues long. Germline-derived CDR1 and CDR2 are MNHEY and SMNVEV (reference sequence). Trimming removed 3 bases from V and 9 bases from J, with 15 bases in between. CDR3 sequence: CASSFGPKSGQYF. The CDR3 coding sequence is TGTGCCAGCAGTTTCGGGCCTAAGTCGGGGCAGTACTTC.

The chain recombines TRBV4-3 with TRBJ1-2; no reliable D call. Germline loops: CDR1 LGHNA, CDR2 YSLEER. The V and J ends lost 0 bases and 3 bases respectively, with 17 bases between them. This CDR3 is built from 17 residues. In DNA, the CDR3 is TGCGCCAGCAGCCAAGATATCATTCCAACCAAGCACTATGGCTACACCTTC. Its protein product is CASSQDIIPTKHYGYTF.

This sequence joins TRBV23-1 and TRBJ2-7, with TRBD2 matching over 12 bases. TRBV23-1 is given ORF status, its function remaining uncertain. Germline trimming cut 2 bases from V and 4 bases from J; bases unmatched to any gene: 15. This CDR3 has 19 amino acids. CDR3 in amino acids: CASSQPSMRTSGTFYEQYF. The CDR3 DNA reads as TGCGCCAGCAGTCAACCTAGCATGAGGACTAGCGGGACCTTTTACGAGCAGTACTTC.

There are many counts of this clonotype. The chain uses TRBV30 and TRBJ2-2, with TRBD2 matching over 7 bases. CDR1 and CDR2 from the germline V gene are GTSNPN and SVGIG (reference sequence). Trimming at V came to 0 bases and at J to 6 bases, leaving 10 bases not matched to a gene. The CDR3 has 16 residues. The chain's CDR3 is CAWSVMGLTSAGELFF. In nucleotides, the CDR3 is TGTGCCTGGAGTGTCATGGGACTAACTTCTGCCGGGGAGCTGTTTTTT.

This clonotype was picked up a small number of times. This sequence joins TRBV28 and TRBJ2-5, with D possibly matching TRBD1 (6 bases). The CDR3 runs to 16 residues. The germline CDR1 and CDR2 sequences are MDHEN and SYDVKM. V gave up 5 bases and J gave up 5 bases, with 21 bases separating them. The CDR3 here is CASSPPGGQGWETQYF. In DNA, the CDR3 is TGTGCCAGCAGTCCCCCGGGTGGGCAGGGGTGGGAGACCCAGTACTTC.

This clonotype was seen a few times. The chain employs TRBV5-1 and TRBJ2-1; the D call may be TRBD1 or TRBD2 (5 bases each). Germline V gene data show CDR1 as SGHRS and CDR2 as YFSETQ. The ends were cut back, 3 bases at V and 6 bases at J, with 19 bases in the middle. This CDR3 region has 16 residues. The CDR3 DNA reads TGCGCCAGCAGCTCCGGGACCAGTGTAGGATTCAATGAGCAGTTCTTC. The encoded protein is CASSSGTSVGFNEQFF.

This clonotype was counted between two and nine times. The chain couples TRBV10-3 to TRBJ1-2, with D uncertain. The ends were cut back, 10 bases at V and 1 base at J, with 16 bases in the middle. The CDR3 has 14 amino acids. Germline CDR1 reads ENHRY; CDR2 reads SYGVKD. The CDR3 DNA reads TGTGCCACCAACCCCCCGGCCGGTAACTATGGCTACACCTTC. It translates to CATNPPAGNYGYTF.

Only a few counts were recorded for this clonotype. V gene TRBV7-2 combines with J gene TRBJ2-3, with D tentatively TRBD1 (6 bases). This CDR3 is 15 amino acids long. Per germline, CDR1 SGHTA and CDR2 FQGNSA. Deletions cut 5 bases from V and 0 bases from J, with 12 bases between. This CDR3 reads CASSVGGTSTDTQYF. The DNA for the CDR3 is TGTGCCAGCAGCGTAGGGGGTACTAGCACAGATACGCAGTATTTT. Together with reference TRBV7-2 and TRBJ2-3, the CDR3 gives the full variable domain: GAGVSQSPSNKVTEKGKDVELRCDPISGHTALYWYRQSLGQGLEFLIYFQGNSAPDKSGLPSDRFSAERTGGSVSTLTIQRTQQEDSAVYLCASSVGGTSTDTQYFGPGTRLTVL.

The chain has TRBV20-1 and TRBJ2-1, with D unclear. In germline, CDR1 is DFQATT, CDR2 SNEGSKA (reference sequence). The CDR3 contains 11 residues. V lost 6 bases, J lost 7 bases, and 10 bases lay in between. The CDR3 DNA reads as TGCAGTGCAATACAAGTTAATGAGCAGTTCTTC. Protein: CSAIQVNEQFF.

In its sample, this clonotype was seen a few times. The chain recombines TRBV12-3 or TRBV12-4 with TRBJ1-4; TRBD1 is a possible D gene (6 bases). Trimming took off 6 bases at V and 15 bases at J, with 17 bases between the two ends. The CDR3 length is 12 residues. The CDR3 protein is CASRADSRSMFF. DNA of the CDR3: TGTGCCAGCAGGGCGGACAGCCGCTCAATGTTTTTT.